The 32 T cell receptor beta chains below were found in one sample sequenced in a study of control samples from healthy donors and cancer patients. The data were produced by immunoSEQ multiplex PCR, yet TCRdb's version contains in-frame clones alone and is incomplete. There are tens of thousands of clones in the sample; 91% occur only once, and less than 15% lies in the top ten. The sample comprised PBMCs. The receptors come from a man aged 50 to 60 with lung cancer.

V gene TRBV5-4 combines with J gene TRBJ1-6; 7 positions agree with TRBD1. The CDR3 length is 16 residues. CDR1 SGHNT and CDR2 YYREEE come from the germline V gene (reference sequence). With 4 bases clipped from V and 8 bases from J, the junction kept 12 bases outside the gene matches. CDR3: CASSDSTTGSDSPLHF. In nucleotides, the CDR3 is TGTGCCAGCAGCGACTCCACGACAGGGTCCGATTCACCCCTCCACTTT.

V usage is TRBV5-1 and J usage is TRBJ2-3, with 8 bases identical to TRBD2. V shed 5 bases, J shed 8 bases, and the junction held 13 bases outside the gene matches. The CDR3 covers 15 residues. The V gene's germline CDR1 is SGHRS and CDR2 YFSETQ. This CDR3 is CASRPSGGLVGTQYF. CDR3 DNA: TGCGCCAGCAGGCCGAGCGGGGGTCTGGTAGGTACGCAGTATTTT.

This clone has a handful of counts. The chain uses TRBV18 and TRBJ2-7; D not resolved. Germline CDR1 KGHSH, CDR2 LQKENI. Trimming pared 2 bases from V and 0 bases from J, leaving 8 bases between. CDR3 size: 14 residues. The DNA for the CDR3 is TGTGCCAGCTCACCAAGGGCCAGCTCCTACGAGCAGTACTTC. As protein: CASSPRASSYEQYF.

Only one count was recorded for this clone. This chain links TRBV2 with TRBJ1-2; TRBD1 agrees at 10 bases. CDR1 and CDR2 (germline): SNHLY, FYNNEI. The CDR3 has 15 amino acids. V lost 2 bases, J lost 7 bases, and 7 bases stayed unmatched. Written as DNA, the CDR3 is TGTGCCAGCAGTGAATTCGGACAGGGGGTAGGTGGCTACACCTTC. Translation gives CASSEFGQGVGGYTF.

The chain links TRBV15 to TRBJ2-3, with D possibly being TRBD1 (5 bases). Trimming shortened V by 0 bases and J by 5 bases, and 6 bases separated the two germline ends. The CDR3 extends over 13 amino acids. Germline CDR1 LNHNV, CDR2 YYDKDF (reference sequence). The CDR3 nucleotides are TGTGCCACCAGCAGAGAAGACAGAGATACGCAGTATTTT. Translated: CATSREDRDTQYF.

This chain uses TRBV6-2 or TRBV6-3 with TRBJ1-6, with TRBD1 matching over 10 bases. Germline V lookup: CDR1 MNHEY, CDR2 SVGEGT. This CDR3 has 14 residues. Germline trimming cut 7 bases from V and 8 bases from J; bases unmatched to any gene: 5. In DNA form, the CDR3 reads TGTGCCAGCAACCCGACAGGGGGCCATTCACCCCTCCACTTT. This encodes CASNPTGGHSPLHF.

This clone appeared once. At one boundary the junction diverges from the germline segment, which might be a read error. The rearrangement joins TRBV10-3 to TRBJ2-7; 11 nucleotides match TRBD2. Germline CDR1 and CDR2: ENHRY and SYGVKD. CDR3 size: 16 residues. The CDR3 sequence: CAISESVAGGPYGQYF. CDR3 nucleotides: TGTGCCATCAGTGAGTCGGTAGCGGGGGGGCCGTACGGGCAGTACTTC.

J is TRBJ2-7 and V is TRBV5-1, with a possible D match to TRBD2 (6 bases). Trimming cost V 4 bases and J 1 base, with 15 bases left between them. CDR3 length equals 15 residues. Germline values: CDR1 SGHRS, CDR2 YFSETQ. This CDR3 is CASSLRGGVSYEQYF. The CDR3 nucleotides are TGCGCCAGCAGCCTTCGAGGCGGGGTATCCTACGAGCAGTACTTC.

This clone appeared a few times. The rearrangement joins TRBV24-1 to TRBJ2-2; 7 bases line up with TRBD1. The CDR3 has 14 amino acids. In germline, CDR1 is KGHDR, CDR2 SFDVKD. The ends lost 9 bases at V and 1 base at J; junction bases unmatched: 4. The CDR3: CATGRQGNTGELFF. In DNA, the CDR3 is TGTGCCACCGGAAGACAGGGGAACACCGGGGAGCTGTTTTTT.

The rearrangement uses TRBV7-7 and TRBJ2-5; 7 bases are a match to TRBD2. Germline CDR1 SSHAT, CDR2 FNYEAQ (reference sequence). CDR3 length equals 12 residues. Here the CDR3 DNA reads TGTGCTACGGGACTACCCCAAGAGACCCAGTACTTC. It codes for CATGLPQETQYF.

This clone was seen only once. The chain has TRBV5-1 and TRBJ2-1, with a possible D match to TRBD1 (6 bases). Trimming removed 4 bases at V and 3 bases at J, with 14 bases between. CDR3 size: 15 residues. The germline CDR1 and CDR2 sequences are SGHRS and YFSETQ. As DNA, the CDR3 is TGCGCCAGCAGCCCAGGGGACAACAACTACAATGAGCAGTTCTTC. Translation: CASSPGDNNYNEQFF.

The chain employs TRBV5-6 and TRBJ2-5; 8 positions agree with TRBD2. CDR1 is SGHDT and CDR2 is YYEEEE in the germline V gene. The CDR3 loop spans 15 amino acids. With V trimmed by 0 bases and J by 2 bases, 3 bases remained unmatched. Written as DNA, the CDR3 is TGTGCCAGCAGCTTGGGGCGGGGGGCTCAAGAGACCCAGTACTTC. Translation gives CASSLGRGAQETQYF.

CDR3 sequence reads: CATSRDEVNGYTF. In DNA form, the CDR3 reads TGTGCCACCAGCAGAGATGAGGTCAATGGCTACACCTTC. The rearrangement joins TRBV15 to TRBJ1-2; D gene uncertain. Trimming cost V 0 bases and J 6 bases, with 8 bases left between them. CDR3 length equals 13 residues. Germline V gene data show CDR1 as LNHNV and CDR2 as YYDKDF (reference sequence).

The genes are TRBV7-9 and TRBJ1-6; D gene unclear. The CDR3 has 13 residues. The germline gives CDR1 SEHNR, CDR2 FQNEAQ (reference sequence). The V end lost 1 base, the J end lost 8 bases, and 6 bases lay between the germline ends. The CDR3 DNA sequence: TGTGCCAGCAGCTTAGTGAGGGATTCACCCCTCCACTTT. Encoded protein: CASSLVRDSPLHF.

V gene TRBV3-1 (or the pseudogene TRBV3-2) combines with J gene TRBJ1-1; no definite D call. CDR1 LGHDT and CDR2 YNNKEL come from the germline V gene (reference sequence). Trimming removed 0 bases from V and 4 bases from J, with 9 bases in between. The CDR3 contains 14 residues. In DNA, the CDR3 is TGTGCCAGCAGCCAAGAGAGGAGGGCCACTGAAGCTTTCTTT. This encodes CASSQERRATEAFF.

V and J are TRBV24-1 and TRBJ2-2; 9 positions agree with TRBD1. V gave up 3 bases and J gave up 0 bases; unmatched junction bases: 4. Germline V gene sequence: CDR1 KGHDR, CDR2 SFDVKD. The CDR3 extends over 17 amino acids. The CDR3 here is CATSDVGTGTNTGELFF. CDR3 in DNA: TGTGCCACCAGTGATGTAGGGACAGGGACGAACACCGGGGAGCTGTTTTTT.

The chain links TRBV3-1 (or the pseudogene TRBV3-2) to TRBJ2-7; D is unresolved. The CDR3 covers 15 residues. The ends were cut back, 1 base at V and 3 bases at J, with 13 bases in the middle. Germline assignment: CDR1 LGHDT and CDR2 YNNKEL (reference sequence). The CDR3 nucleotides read TGTGCCAGCAGCCAAGTAGGGCAACCCAGCTACGAGCAGTACTTC. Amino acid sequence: CASSQVGQPSYEQYF.

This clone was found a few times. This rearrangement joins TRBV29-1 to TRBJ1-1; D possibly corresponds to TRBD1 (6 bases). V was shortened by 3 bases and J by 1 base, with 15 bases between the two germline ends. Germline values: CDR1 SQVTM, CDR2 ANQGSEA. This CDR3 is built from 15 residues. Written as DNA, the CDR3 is TGCAGCGTTGAGCTGATCGGGACACCGAACACTGAAGCTTTCTTT. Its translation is CSVELIGTPNTEAFF.

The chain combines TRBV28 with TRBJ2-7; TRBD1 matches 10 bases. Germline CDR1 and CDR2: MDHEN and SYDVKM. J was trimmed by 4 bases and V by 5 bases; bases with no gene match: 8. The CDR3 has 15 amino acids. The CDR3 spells CASSLRQGASYEQYF. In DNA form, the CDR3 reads TGTGCCAGCAGTCTTCGACAGGGGGCGTCTTACGAGCAGTACTTC.

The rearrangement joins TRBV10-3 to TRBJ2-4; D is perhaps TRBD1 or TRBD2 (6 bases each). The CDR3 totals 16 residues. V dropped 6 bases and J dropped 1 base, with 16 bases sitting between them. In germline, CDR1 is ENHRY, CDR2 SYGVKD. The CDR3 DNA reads TGTGCCATCAGCCCGGGGGAACAGGGTGCCAAAAACATTCAGTACTTC. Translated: CAISPGEQGAKNIQYF.

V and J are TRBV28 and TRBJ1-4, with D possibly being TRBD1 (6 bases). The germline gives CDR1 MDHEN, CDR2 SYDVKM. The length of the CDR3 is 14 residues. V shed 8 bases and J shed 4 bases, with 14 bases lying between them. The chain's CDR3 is CASLRTDLNEKLFF. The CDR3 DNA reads TGTGCCAGCCTCCGGACAGATCTTAATGAAAAACTGTTTTTT. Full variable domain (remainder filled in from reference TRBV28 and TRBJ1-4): DVKVTQSSRYLVKRTGEKVFLECVQDMDHENMFWYRQDPGLGLRLIYFSYDVKMKEKGDIPEGYSVSREKKERFSLILESASTNQTSMYLCASLRTDLNEKLFFGSGTQLSVL.

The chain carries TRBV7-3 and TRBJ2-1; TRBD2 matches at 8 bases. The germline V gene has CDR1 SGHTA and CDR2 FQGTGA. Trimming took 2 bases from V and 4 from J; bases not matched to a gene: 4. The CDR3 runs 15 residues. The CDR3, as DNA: TGTGCCAGCAGCTTAGCTAGCGGGCATTACAATGAGCAGTTCTTC. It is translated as CASSLASGHYNEQFF.

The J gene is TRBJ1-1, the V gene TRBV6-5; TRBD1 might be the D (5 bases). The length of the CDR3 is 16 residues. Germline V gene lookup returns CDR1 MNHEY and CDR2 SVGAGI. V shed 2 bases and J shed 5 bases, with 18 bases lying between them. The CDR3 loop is CASSYPPHGGKTEAFF. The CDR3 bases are TGTGCCAGCAGTTACCCACCTCATGGGGGAAAGACTGAAGCTTTCTTT.

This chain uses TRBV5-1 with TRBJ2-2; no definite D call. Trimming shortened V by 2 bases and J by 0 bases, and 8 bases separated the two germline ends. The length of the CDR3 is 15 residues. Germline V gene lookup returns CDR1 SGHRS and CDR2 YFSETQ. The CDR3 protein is CASSLAETNTGELFF. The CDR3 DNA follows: TGCGCCAGCAGCTTAGCAGAAACGAACACCGGGGAGCTGTTTTTT. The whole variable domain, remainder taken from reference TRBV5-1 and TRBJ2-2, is KAGVTQTPRYLIKTRGQQVTLSCSPISGHRSVSWYQQTPGQGLQFLFEYFSETQRNKGNFPGRFSGRQFSNSRSEMNVSTLELGDSALYLCASSLAETNTGELFFGEGSRLTVL.

CDR3 sequence reads: CAWSVRSYGYTF. Here the CDR3 DNA reads TGTGCCTGGAGTGTACGATCCTATGGCTACACCTTC. The chain carries TRBV30 and TRBJ1-2; D uncertain. V was pared by 0 bases and J by 4 bases, with 6 bases between. The germline V gene has CDR1 GTSNPN and CDR2 SVGIG (reference sequence). The CDR3 sequence is 12 residues long.

The CDR3 DNA is TGTGCCAGCAGCTTGGTTGCGGGGGGATACGGTGGCTACACCTTC. Its translation is CASSLVAGGYGGYTF. The chain couples TRBV5-6 to TRBJ1-2, with D possibly being TRBD1 (5 bases). Germline loops: CDR1 SGHDT, CDR2 YYEEEE. The V end was cut by 0 bases, the J end by 7 bases, with 16 bases between. CDR3 size: 15 residues.

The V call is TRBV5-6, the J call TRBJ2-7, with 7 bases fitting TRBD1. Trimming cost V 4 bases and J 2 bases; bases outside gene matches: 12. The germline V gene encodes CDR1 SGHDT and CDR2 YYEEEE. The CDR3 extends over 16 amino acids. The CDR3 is CASSGRDRVGPYEQYF. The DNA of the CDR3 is TGTGCCAGCAGCGGCCGGGACAGAGTAGGACCCTACGAGCAGTACTTC.

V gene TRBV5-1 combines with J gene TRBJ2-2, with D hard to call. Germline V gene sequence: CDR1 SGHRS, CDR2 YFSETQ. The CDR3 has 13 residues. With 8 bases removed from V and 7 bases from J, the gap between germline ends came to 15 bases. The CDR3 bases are TGCGCCAGGGGCCCTATAATTCTCGGGGAGCTGTTTTTT. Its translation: CARGPIILGELFF.

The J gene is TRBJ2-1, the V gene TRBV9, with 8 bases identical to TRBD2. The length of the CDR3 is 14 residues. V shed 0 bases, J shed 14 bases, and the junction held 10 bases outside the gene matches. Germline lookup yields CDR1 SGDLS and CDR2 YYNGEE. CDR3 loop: CASSVEPAAGGEFF. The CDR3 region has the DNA TGTGCCAGCAGCGTAGAACCCGCGGCGGGGGGAGAGTTCTTC.

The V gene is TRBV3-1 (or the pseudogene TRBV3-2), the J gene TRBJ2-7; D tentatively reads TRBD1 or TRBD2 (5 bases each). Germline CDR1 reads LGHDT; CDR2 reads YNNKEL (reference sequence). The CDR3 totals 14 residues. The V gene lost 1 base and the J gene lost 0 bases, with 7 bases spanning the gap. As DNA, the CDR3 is TGTGCCAGCAGCCAAGCCGGGACCTCCTACGAGCAGTACTTC. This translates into CASSQAGTSYEQYF.

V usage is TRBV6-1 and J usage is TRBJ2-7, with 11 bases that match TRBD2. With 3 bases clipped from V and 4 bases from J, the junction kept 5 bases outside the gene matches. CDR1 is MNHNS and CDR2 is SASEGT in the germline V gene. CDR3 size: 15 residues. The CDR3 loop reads CASSDLAGGGYEQYF. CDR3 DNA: TGTGCCAGCAGTGACCTAGCGGGGGGCGGGTACGAGCAGTACTTC.

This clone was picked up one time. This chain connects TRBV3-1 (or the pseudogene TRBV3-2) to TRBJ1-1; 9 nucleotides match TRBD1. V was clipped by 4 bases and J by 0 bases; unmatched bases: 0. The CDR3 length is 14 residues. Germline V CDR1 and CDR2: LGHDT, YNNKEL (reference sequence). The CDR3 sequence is CASSRQGVNTEAFF. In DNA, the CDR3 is TGTGCCAGCAGCCGACAGGGGGTGAACACTGAAGCTTTCTTT.